The rows below give T cell receptor beta chains drawn from one sample of a study of shared clonotypes between healthy human individuals. Repertoires were generated with immunoSEQ multiplex PCR, while TCRdb's copy carries only in-frame clones and drops some. This table has 1,100,000 or so clones, about 84% appearing once. The sequencing input was memory CD4+ T cells from PBMCs. These receptors were collected from a man between 18 and 35 years old in good health. Some clones in this sample may be carry-over from other donors' samples. CDR3s include the opening cysteine and the closing phenylalanine or tryptophan. Fields, in order: clone size, V gene, D gene, J gene, CDR3 length, CDR3 DNA, CDR3 protein. D genes are given only for firm matches. Clone size is stated in some rows and not others, as once, few, many or a class when expanded.

clone size: -
V gene: TRBV5-6
D gene: -
J gene: TRBJ2-1
CDR3 length: 15
CDR3 DNA: TGTGCCAGCAGCTTTCGGACGGGGTCCTACAATGAGCAGTTCTTC
CDR3 protein: CASSFRTGSYNEQFF

clone size: -
V gene: TRBV10-3
D gene: TRBD2
J gene: TRBJ2-7
CDR3 length: 17
CDR3 DNA: TGTGCCATCAGTGAACCCCTCGGCGGGGGGAGCTCCTACGAGCAGTACTTC
CDR3 protein: CAISEPLGGGSSYEQYF

clone size: few
V gene: TRBV9
D gene: TRBD1
J gene: TRBJ2-7
CDR3 length: 15
CDR3 DNA: TGTGCCAGCAGCGTAGGGGGGACAGGCTCCTACGAGCAGTACTTC
CDR3 protein: CASSVGGTGSYEQYF

clone size: -
V gene: TRBV19
D gene: -
J gene: TRBJ1-5
CDR3 length: 14
CDR3 DNA: TGTGCCAGTAAGTTTCTCGGTAGCAATCAGCCCCAGCATTTT
CDR3 protein: CASKFLGSNQPQHF

clone size: -
V gene: TRBV28
D gene: TRBD1
J gene: TRBJ1-5
CDR3 length: 13
CDR3 DNA: TGTGCCGGAAGACAGGGAAGAGATCAGCCCCAGCATTTT
CDR3 protein: CAGRQGRDQPQHF

clone size: -
V gene: TRBV5-4
D gene: -
J gene: TRBJ2-7
CDR3 length: 14
CDR3 DNA: TGTGCCAGCACCTACATAGGAGCGGCTCAGGAGCAGTACTTC
CDR3 protein: CASTYIGAAQEQYF

clone size: -
V gene: TRBV6-4
D gene: -
J gene: TRBJ1-2
CDR3 length: 14
CDR3 DNA: TGTGCCAGCAGTCCCGGACCCCAAAACTATGGCTACACCTTC
CDR3 protein: CASSPGPQNYGYTF

clone size: few
V gene: TRBV2
D gene: TRBD1
J gene: TRBJ2-1
CDR3 length: 13
CDR3 DNA: TGTGCCAGCAGTTTGGACAGGAACAATGAGCAGTTCTTC
CDR3 protein: CASSLDRNNEQFF

clone size: -
V gene: TRBV9
D gene: TRBD1
J gene: TRBJ2-7
CDR3 length: 15
CDR3 DNA: TGTGCCAGCAGCGTAGCTGGCGGCAGGGGGTACGAGCAGTACTTC
CDR3 protein: CASSVAGGRGYEQYF

clone size: -
V gene: TRBV14
D gene: -
J gene: TRBJ2-1
CDR3 length: 15
CDR3 DNA: TGTGCCAGCAGCCAACGGGGTGGCTCCTACAATGAGCAGTTCTTC
CDR3 protein: CASSQRGGSYNEQFF

clone size: -
V gene: TRBV1
D gene: -
J gene: TRBJ1-1
CDR3 length: 16
CDR3 DNA: TGCACCAGCAGCTCCAGTTCGTCACGGGATCGCACTGAAGCTTTCTTT
CDR3 protein: CTSSSSSSRDRTEAFF

clone size: few
V gene: TRBV28
D gene: -
J gene: TRBJ1-5
CDR3 length: 14
CDR3 DNA: TGTGCCAGCAGAGAGGGACCTTCTAGAAACCCCCAGCATTTT
CDR3 protein: CASREGPSRNPQHF

clone size: few
V gene: TRBV4-1
D gene: -
J gene: TRBJ1-4
CDR3 length: 15
CDR3 DNA: TGCGCCAGCAGCCAGGGGGCCGCGAAGGATGGAAAACTGTTTTTT
CDR3 protein: CASSQGAAKDGKLFF

clone size: -
V gene: TRBV9
D gene: -
J gene: TRBJ2-7
CDR3 length: 14
CDR3 DNA: TGTGCCAGCAGCGTAGGGCAGGGGCGCCACGAGCAGTACTTC
CDR3 protein: CASSVGQGRHEQYF

clone size: -
V gene: TRBV6-5
D gene: TRBD1
J gene: TRBJ2-7
CDR3 length: 14
CDR3 DNA: TGTGCCAGCAGTTCCTCCGGGACAGTACGGAGGTGGTACTTC
CDR3 protein: CASSSSGTVRRWYF

clone size: -
V gene: TRBV27
D gene: -
J gene: TRBJ2-7
CDR3 length: 13
CDR3 DNA: TGTGCCAGCAGTTCCGGGACCTTCTACGAGCAGTACTTC
CDR3 protein: CASSSGTFYEQYF

clone size: -
V gene: TRBV28
D gene: -
J gene: TRBJ2-3
CDR3 length: 16
CDR3 DNA: TGTGCCAGCAGTCCAGGCTTCGCGGGAAGCACAGATACGCAGTATTTT
CDR3 protein: CASSPGFAGSTDTQYF

clone size: -
V gene: TRBV6-1
D gene: TRBD1
J gene: TRBJ2-2
CDR3 length: 16
CDR3 DNA: TGTGCCAGCAGTGAGTGGACAGGGGGCTTCACCGGGGAGCTGTTTTTT
CDR3 protein: CASSEWTGGFTGELFF

clone size: -
V gene: TRBV28
D gene: TRBD1
J gene: TRBJ1-2
CDR3 length: 16
CDR3 DNA: TGTGCCAGCAGTTTATGGGGGGACAGTCCTCTCTATGGCTACACCTTC
CDR3 protein: CASSLWGDSPLYGYTF

clone size: few
V gene: TRBV30
D gene: -
J gene: TRBJ1-3
CDR3 length: 13
CDR3 DNA: TGTGCCTGGAGTGTAATGGCCGGAAACACCATATATTTT
CDR3 protein: CAWSVMAGNTIYF

clone size: few
V gene: TRBV28
D gene: TRBD2
J gene: TRBJ2-7
CDR3 length: 14
CDR3 DNA: TGTGCCAGCAGTTGGACTAGCGGTGGCTACGAGCAGTACTTC
CDR3 protein: CASSWTSGGYEQYF

clone size: -
V gene: TRBV7-3
D gene: TRBD1
J gene: TRBJ1-1
CDR3 length: 17
CDR3 DNA: TGTGCCAGCAGCTTAACAGGGGGCGCAGATAGGAAGACTGAAGCTTTCTTT
CDR3 protein: CASSLTGGADRKTEAFF

clone size: -
V gene: TRBV7-2
D gene: -
J gene: TRBJ1-3
CDR3 length: 13
CDR3 DNA: TGTGCCAGCGGCAAAGAGTCAGGAAACACCATATATTTT
CDR3 protein: CASGKESGNTIYF

clone size: -
V gene: TRBV18
D gene: TRBD2
J gene: TRBJ2-7
CDR3 length: 13
CDR3 DNA: TGTGCCAGCTCACCACCCGGGGGGTACGAGCAGTACTTC
CDR3 protein: CASSPPGGYEQYF

clone size: -
V gene: TRBV25-1
D gene: -
J gene: TRBJ2-5
CDR3 length: 15
CDR3 DNA: TGTGCCAGCAGTGATTCGACACGTTTAAGGGAGACCCAGTACTTC
CDR3 protein: CASSDSTRLRETQYF

clone size: once
V gene: TRBV7-8
D gene: TRBD2
J gene: TRBJ2-5
CDR3 length: 19
CDR3 DNA: TGTGCCAGCAGCTTAACCCCGGGTGGATGGGAGGGCCTGGGGGAGACCCAGTACTTC
CDR3 protein: CASSLTPGGWEGLGETQYF

clone size: -
V gene: TRBV12-5
D gene: -
J gene: TRBJ2-5
CDR3 length: 17
CDR3 DNA: TGTGCTAGTGGCCGGGGGACAGCCCAAGGGACCCAAGAGACCCAGTACTTC
CDR3 protein: CASGRGTAQGTQETQYF

clone size: once
V gene: TRBV27
D gene: TRBD2
J gene: TRBJ2-2
CDR3 length: 14
CDR3 DNA: TGTGCCATACAAGCGGGAGGCCCGACCGGGGAGCTGTTTTTT
CDR3 protein: CAIQAGGPTGELFF

clone size: -
V gene: TRBV20-1
D gene: -
J gene: TRBJ2-7
CDR3 length: 11
CDR3 DNA: TGCAGTGTCGGCCAGACCTACGAGCAGTACTTC
CDR3 protein: CSVGQTYEQYF

clone size: -
V gene: TRBV5-1
D gene: TRBD1
J gene: TRBJ2-6
CDR3 length: 18
CDR3 DNA: TGCGCCAGCAGCTTGGAAGCGCAGGGGGCACCTGGGGCCAACGTCCTGACTTTC
CDR3 protein: CASSLEAQGAPGANVLTF

clone size: -
V gene: TRBV6-5
D gene: -
J gene: TRBJ2-2
CDR3 length: 15
CDR3 DNA: TGTGCCAGCAGGACACAGGGAGTTACCACCGGGGAGCTGTTTTTT
CDR3 protein: CASRTQGVTTGELFF

clone size: once
V gene: TRBV5-4
D gene: -
J gene: TRBJ1-1
CDR3 length: 13
CDR3 DNA: TGTGCCAGCAGCTTGGTCCCCGAACGGAGGGCTTTCTTT
CDR3 protein: CASSLVPERRAFF

clone size: few
V gene: TRBV9
D gene: -
J gene: TRBJ1-4
CDR3 length: 15
CDR3 DNA: TGTGCCAGCAGCGTAAACAGCCTGGGGAATGAAAAACTGTTTTTT
CDR3 protein: CASSVNSLGNEKLFF

clone size: once
V gene: TRBV29-1
D gene: TRBD1
J gene: TRBJ2-1
CDR3 length: 14
CDR3 DNA: TGCAGCGTTGAGAGGGACAGGACGTACAATGAGCAGTTCTTC
CDR3 protein: CSVERDRTYNEQFF

clone size: -
V gene: TRBV11-3
D gene: -
J gene: TRBJ2-7
CDR3 length: 14
CDR3 DNA: TGTGCCAGCAGCAAAAAGCCAGGAACCTACGAGCAGTACTTC
CDR3 protein: CASSKKPGTYEQYF

clone size: -
V gene: TRBV7-9
D gene: TRBD1
J gene: TRBJ1-3
CDR3 length: 16
CDR3 DNA: TGTGCCAGCAGCTTAGGCCAGGGGGTGGCTGGAAACACCATATATTTT
CDR3 protein: CASSLGQGVAGNTIYF

clone size: -
V gene: TRBV2
D gene: -
J gene: TRBJ1-4
CDR3 length: 14
CDR3 DNA: TGTGCCAGCAGCAGTCGGGGTCGAAGGGAAAAACTGTTTTTT
CDR3 protein: CASSSRGRREKLFF

clone size: -
V gene: TRBV7-2
D gene: -
J gene: TRBJ1-1
CDR3 length: 15
CDR3 DNA: TGTGCCAGCAGCTTGTTGGGGGTAATGAACACTGAAGCTTTCTTT
CDR3 protein: CASSLLGVMNTEAFF

clone size: -
V gene: TRBV15
D gene: -
J gene: TRBJ2-7
CDR3 length: 14
CDR3 DNA: TGTGCCACCAGCGCCGGGACTGTGGGCTACGAGCAGTACTTC
CDR3 protein: CATSAGTVGYEQYF